A selection of T cell receptor beta chains follows, all from one sample in a study of T cell repertoires in cytomegalovirus infection. For these TCRs, the target antigens are not known. MiXCR, run by TCRdb on the reads, gives a single entry per CDR3 protein. The table lists roughly 920,000 distinct CDR3 sequences, roughly 30% of them singletons. The specimen comprised cultured CD8+ T cells from PBMCs, sampled from culture after CMV antigen stimulation. The receptor source for this set is a human donor in good health (CMV status not recorded). Some clones in this sample may be carry-over from other donors' samples. Each CDR3 is given with its conserved first and last residue. D genes are given only for firm matches. A clone size is listed for some rows: how often the clone was seen (once, few, many), or a class if it is expanded.

CASSVGLDRQETQYF | TGTGCCAGCAGCGTAGGCTTGGACAGGCAAGAGACCCAGTACTTC | TRBV9 | few | TRBJ2-5 | TRBD1
CASSEPGQPSTDTQYF | TGTGCCAGCAGCGAACCTGGACAGCCTAGCACAGATACGCAGTATTTT | TRBV5-6 | . | TRBJ2-3 | .
CASSLGMPAVISYGYTF | TGCGCCAGCAGCTTGGGGATGCCAGCCGTAATTTCCTACGGCTACACCTTC | TRBV5-1 | few | TRBJ1-2 | .
CSACSGTGDTEAFF | TGCAGTGCTTGTTCCGGGACAGGGGACACTGAAGCTTTCTTT | TRBV20-1 | few | TRBJ1-1 | TRBD1
CASSLTWPGELFF | TGTGCCAGCAGCTTGACATGGCCCGGGGAGCTGTTTTTT | TRBV11-2 | few | TRBJ2-2 | .
CAIATGTVTGELFF | TGTGCCATCGCTACCGGGACAGTCACCGGGGAGCTGTTTTTT | TRBV6-2/TRBV6-3 | few | TRBJ2-2 | TRBD1
CASSESPESRASSYNSPLHF | TGTGCCAGCAGTGAATCCCCTGAGTCCAGGGCTAGCTCCTATAATTCACCCCTCCACTTT | TRBV25-1 | few | TRBJ1-6 | .
CASSLNRGLETEAFF | TGTGCCAGCAGCTTAAATAGAGGACTTGAGACTGAAGCTTTCTTT | TRBV7-3 | few | TRBJ1-1 | .
CASVSYSSNTEAFF | TGTGCCAGCGTATCCTACTCCTCGAACACTGAAGCTTTCTTT | TRBV6-1 | few | TRBJ1-1 | .
CASRDARHNTEAFF | TGTGCCAGTAGGGATGCGAGGCATAACACTGAAGCTTTCTTT | TRBV19 | . | TRBJ1-1 | .